The text below deals with one T cell receptor (beta chain). It lacks a known antigen. There are no base qualities to consult, and no much larger clone falls within one base. Every donor in the study was a healthy Caucasian. Miltenyi CD45RO+ enrichment and human naive T-cell isolation kits were used to isolate memory (CD45RO+) and naive T cells from PBMC. The source of the sample is a study of identical twins (dated by TCRdb to between 2015 and 2016). General notes on the study: TCR alpha and beta repertoires from monozygotic twins, unrelated adults of various ages and cord blood were deep-sequenced to test whether fetal clonotypes persist. Replicate twin experiments were performed at different times using different library preparation protocols to rule out contamination.

The paper as a whole reports these results and caveats: Fewer insertions were carried by abundant cord blood beta clonotypes; a weaker similar trend was observed in young adult naive repertoires, while no such trend was observed in memory repertoires. Invariant T cells such as MAIT and iNKT could partly confound zero-insertion analyses, though diverse VJ usage argued against this for most clonotypes. Because the same donors could not be followed over many years, conclusions were based on cross-sectional statistical analysis. A weaker excess of twin sharing was found in beta out-of-frame sequences because the signal-to-noise ratio was lowered by fewer shared sequences. In monozygotic twins, out-of-frame TCR alpha sharing was systematically underestimated by recombination models, although the models agreed with sharing between unrelated individuals. Out-of-frame TCR alpha sequences shared between twins showed an excess of low generation-probability sequences compared with coincidental sharing between unrelated individuals.

Preparation of the library involved 5' RACE. Sequencing was performed on an Illumina HiSeq 2000. A universal primer binding site was added through template switching, and the final cDNA carried a unique molecular identifier so that TCR cDNA molecules could be counted accurately. Specific primers in the conserved constant-segment region were used to synthesize first-strand cDNA for TCR alpha and beta chains. To control for contamination, each cDNA library was double barcoded with a SMART-Mk sample barcode plus Illumina barcodes. TruSeq adapter sequences and Illumina sample barcodes were added in two successive PCR steps. TCR alpha and beta cDNA libraries were sequenced on the Illumina HiSeq platform with custom primers. In the paper's pipeline: Unique molecular identifiers were extracted from raw reads with MiGEC, and CDR3 positions were determined with MiXCR. For each individual, recombination models were inferred using an EM algorithm with the repgenHMM and IGoR tools. Shared clonotype analysis was performed with the tcR package in R, normalizing sharing by the product of cloneset sizes. Out-of-frame nonproductive sequences were analyzed to study raw recombination free of thymic and clonal selection effects. TCRdb's own reprocessing of the public reads used fastp at Q25 and MiXCR and kept productive beta chains. CDR3 protein duplicates are merged, each entry listing the most common genes and DNA. In this record, the V and J calls reflect TCRdb's handling and not the investigators' own analysis. For this sample the table gives around 220,000 distinct CDR3 sequences, of which 10% to 13% were detected only once. The ten top clones hold 8% to 10% of the sample.

Sequenced: memory T cells sorted from blood. The cell subset or site label corresponds to: CD45RO+ enriched T cells. The origin of this receptor is a man aged 45-65 years in good health.

The CDR3 region: CAWGAGTDTQYF. The sequenced DNA is TGTGCCTGGGGGGCAGGGACAGATACGCAGTATTTT. The chain joins TRBV7-9 to TRBJ2-3; the D gene is possibly TRBD1 or TRBD2, with 6 bases matching each. From a lookup of the germline V gene (reference sequence), CDR1 and CDR2 are SEHNR and FQNEAQ. The CDR3, from cysteine to phenylalanine, totals 12 residues. CDR3 DNA only is kept here, 36 bases in frame from base 1. V is pared back by 11 bases and J by 3 bases, with 12 bases lying between the germline termini.